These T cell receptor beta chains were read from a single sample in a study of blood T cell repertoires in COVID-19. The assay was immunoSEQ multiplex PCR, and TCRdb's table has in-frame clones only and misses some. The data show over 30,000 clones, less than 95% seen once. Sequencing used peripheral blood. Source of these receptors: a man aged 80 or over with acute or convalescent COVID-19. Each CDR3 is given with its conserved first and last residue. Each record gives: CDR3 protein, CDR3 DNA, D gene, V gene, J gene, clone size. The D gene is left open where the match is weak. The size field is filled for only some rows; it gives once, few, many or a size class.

CDR3: CASSLVLSGANVLTF; DNA: TGTGCCAGCAGCTTGGTTCTATCTGGGGCCAACGTCCTGACTTTC; D: NA; V: TRBV7-3; J: TRBJ2-6; size: once
CDR3: CASSFVGQRNEQFF; DNA: TGTGCCAGCAGTTTCGTGGGACAACGCAATGAGCAGTTCTTC; D: NA; V: TRBV28; J: TRBJ2-1; size: NA
CDR3: CSVLGGPNTEAFF; DNA: TGCAGCGTCCTGGGGGGGCCGAACACTGAAGCTTTCTTT; D: NA; V: TRBV29-1; J: TRBJ1-1; size: once
CDR3: CASSLGTGAESNQPQHF; DNA: TGTGCCAGCAGCTTAGGCACAGGGGCGGAGAGCAATCAGCCCCAGCATTTT; D: TRBD1; V: TRBV7-8; J: TRBJ1-5; size: NA
CDR3: CASSLQTGVTEAFF; DNA: TGTGCCAGCAGCCTCCAGACGGGAGTCACTGAAGCTTTCTTT; D: NA; V: TRBV6-5; J: TRBJ1-1; size: NA
CDR3: CASSLAPGGGHYEQYF; DNA: TGCGCCAGCAGCTTGGCCCCTGGCGGAGGGCACTACGAGCAGTACTTC; D: NA; V: TRBV5-1; J: TRBJ2-7; size: NA
CDR3: CASSFAQGARDTQYF; DNA: TGTGCCAGCAGCTTTGCTCAGGGGGCGCGAGATACGCAGTATTTT; D: TRBD1; V: TRBV11-2; J: TRBJ2-3; size: NA
CDR3: CASSQGGETQYF; DNA: TGTGCCAGCAGCCAGGGTGGGGAGACCCAGTACTTC; D: NA; V: TRBV7-6; J: TRBJ2-5; size: NA
CDR3: CASSPGNGGNGYTF; DNA: TGTGCCAGCAGTCCCGGGAATGGGGGGAATGGCTACACCTTC; D: NA; V: TRBV28; J: TRBJ1-2; size: NA
CDR3: CASSRVRRGNSGNTIYF; DNA: TGTGCCAGCAGCCGGGTACGAAGGGGGAACTCTGGAAACACCATATATTTT; D: NA; V: TRBV11-2; J: TRBJ1-3; size: once
CDR3: CASSLVRGGYGYTF; DNA: TGTGCCAGCAGCTTAGTCAGGGGAGGGTATGGCTACACCTTC; D: NA; V: TRBV11-2; J: TRBJ1-2; size: once
CDR3: CASGSQAGNTIYF; DNA: TGTGCCAGCGGGAGTCAGGCTGGAAACACCATATATTTT; D: NA; V: TRBV6-5; J: TRBJ1-3; size: NA
CDR3: CASSPPTGSRDTQYF; DNA: TGTGCCAGCTCACCGCCGACAGGGTCTAGAGATACGCAGTATTTT; D: TRBD1; V: TRBV18; J: TRBJ2-3; size: NA
CDR3: CSVETCNQPQHF; DNA: TGCAGCGTTGAAACTTGTAATCAGCCCCAGCATTTT; D: NA; V: TRBV29-1; J: TRBJ1-5; size: once
CDR3: CASSLGRAQFF; DNA: TGTGCCAGCAGCTTAGGTCGAGCCCAGTTCTTC; D: NA; V: TRBV11-1; J: TRBJ2-1; size: NA
CDR3: CASALDSTDFYGYTF; DNA: TGCGCCAGTGCCCTGGACTCTACCGACTTTTATGGCTACACCTTC; D: NA; V: TRBV5-1; J: TRBJ1-2; size: NA
CDR3: CASSYNLYNEQFF; DNA: TGTGCCAGCAGTTACAATCTCTACAATGAGCAGTTCTTC; D: NA; V: TRBV6-2/TRBV6-3; J: TRBJ2-1; size: NA
CDR3: CASSQNQVGNQPQHF; DNA: TGTGCCAGCAGCCAAAACCAGGTGGGCAATCAGCCCCAGCATTTT; D: NA; V: TRBV3-1/TRBV3-2; J: TRBJ1-5; size: NA
CDR3: CASSQITGAEPQHF; DNA: TGTGCCAGCAGCCAAATAACAGGGGCAGAGCCCCAGCATTTT; D: TRBD1; V: TRBV3-1/TRBV3-2; J: TRBJ1-5; size: NA
CDR3: CASGHRGNTGELFF; DNA: TGTGCCAGCGGACACAGGGGGAACACCGGGGAGCTGTTTTTT; D: TRBD1; V: TRBV11-3; J: TRBJ2-2; size: NA
CDR3: CASSAGVTDYGYTF; DNA: TGTGCCAGCAGCGCAGGGGTTACGGACTATGGCTACACCTTC; D: NA; V: TRBV6-5; J: TRBJ1-2; size: NA
CDR3: CASSSATETFYEQYF; DNA: TGCGCCAGCAGCTCGGCGACAGAGACCTTCTACGAGCAGTACTTC; D: NA; V: TRBV5-1; J: TRBJ2-7; size: NA
CDR3: CAWSWGSSYGYTF; DNA: TGTGCCTGGAGTTGGGGCAGTTCCTATGGCTACACCTTC; D: NA; V: TRBV30; J: TRBJ1-2; size: once
CDR3: CASSSPPLAGGYNEQFF; DNA: TGCGCCAGCAGCTCCCCTCCCCTAGCGGGGGGTTACAATGAGCAGTTCTTC; D: TRBD2; V: TRBV5-1; J: TRBJ2-1; size: once
CDR3: CSAYLGSSYNEQFF; DNA: TGCAGCGCTTACCTCGGGAGCTCCTACAATGAGCAGTTCTTC; D: NA; V: TRBV29-1; J: TRBJ2-1; size: NA
CDR3: CASSVAGGPEGDTQYF; DNA: TGTGCCAGCAGCGTAGCGGGGGGCCCGGAGGGAGATACGCAGTATTTT; D: NA; V: TRBV9; J: TRBJ2-3; size: NA
CDR3: CASSTQGGTEAFF; DNA: TGTGCCAGTAGTACACAGGGAGGGACTGAAGCTTTCTTT; D: NA; V: TRBV19; J: TRBJ1-1; size: NA
CDR3: CASSLIDREEIQYF; DNA: TGTGCCAGCAGCTTGATCGACAGGGAGGAGATCCAGTACTTC; D: NA; V: TRBV5-6; J: TRBJ2-5; size: once
CDR3: CSVGLGTGVETQYF; DNA: TGCAGCGTGGGCCTAGGGACAGGGGTAGAGACCCAGTACTTC; D: TRBD1; V: TRBV29-1; J: TRBJ2-5; size: NA
CDR3: CSVGQGIEYGYTF; DNA: TGCAGCGTCGGACAGGGGATTGAGTATGGCTACACCTTC; D: TRBD1; V: TRBV29-1; J: TRBJ1-2; size: NA
CDR3: CASSHMGDRGKKRSPLHF; DNA: TGTGCCAGTAGCCATATGGGGGACAGGGGTAAAAAACGGTCACCCCTCCACTTT; D: TRBD1; V: TRBV19; J: TRBJ1-6; size: NA